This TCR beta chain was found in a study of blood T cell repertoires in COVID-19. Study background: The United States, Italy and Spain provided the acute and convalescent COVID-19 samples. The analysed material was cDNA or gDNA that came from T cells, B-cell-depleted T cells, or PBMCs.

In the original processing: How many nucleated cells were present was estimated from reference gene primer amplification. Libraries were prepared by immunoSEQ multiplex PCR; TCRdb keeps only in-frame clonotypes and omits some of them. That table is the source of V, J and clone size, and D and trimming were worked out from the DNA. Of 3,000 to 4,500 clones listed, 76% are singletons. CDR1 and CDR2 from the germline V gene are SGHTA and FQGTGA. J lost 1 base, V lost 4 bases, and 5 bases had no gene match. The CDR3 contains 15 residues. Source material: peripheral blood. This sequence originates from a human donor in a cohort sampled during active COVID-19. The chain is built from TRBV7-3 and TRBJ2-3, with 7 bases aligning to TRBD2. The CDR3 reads CASSCTSEGTDTQYF. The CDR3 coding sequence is TGTGCCAGCAGCTGTACTAGCGAGGGCACAGATACGCAGTATTTT.